This T cell receptor (beta chain) was recorded in a study of cytomegalovirus exposure and HLA in healthy donors. General study results and limits: Published work reported that the classifier diagnosed cytomegalovirus status with high specificity and sensitivity. Associated with cytomegalovirus, according to the listing, were 164 TCR beta chains.

On this clone itself: Its cognate antigen is unknown.

V dropped 5 bases and J dropped 4; count of bases not matched to a gene: 5. The CDR3 has 14 amino acids. Germline V lookup: CDR1 SNHLY, CDR2 FYNNEI. The PCR contained 60 Vbeta and 13 Jbeta primers. Profiling relied on immunoSEQ multiplex PCR, and the TCRdb table lists in-frame clones only, not all of them. The data contain some 110,000 clones, around 15% of them seen just once; the ten biggest clones take up around 0.9%. What was sequenced was PBMCs. The J gene is TRBJ1-1, the V gene TRBV2; 9 bases agree with TRBD1. This sequence was found in a female donor in good health and CMV-seronegative. CDR3 amino acids: CASSKGQGGTEAFF. CDR3 DNA sequence: TGTGCCAGCAGTAAGGGACAGGGAGGCACTGAAGCTTTCTTT.